The rows below give T cell receptor beta chains drawn from one sample of a study of T cell clusters in autoimmune cytopenias. TCRdb re-called the multiplex PCR reads and catalogs CDR3 proteins one per entry, DNA excluded. The sample includes about 8,400 distinct CDR3 sequences. The sample comprised peripheral blood. All receptors come from a human donor with an autoimmune cytopenia or autoimmune hepatitis (not recorded which). The CDR3 runs from the conserved cysteine through the conserved F or W. Clone size is shown for a subset of rows, as once, few, many or a class of expanded clone.

TRBJ2-7 | TRBV24-1 | . | 18 | CATSDLNYPDRGADEQYF
TRBJ1-1 | TRBV6-6 | . | 14 | CASSYGTGFTEAFF
TRBJ1-4 | TRBV19 | . | 14 | CASSMRGSGEKLFF
TRBJ2-6 | TRBV11-2 | . | 18 | CASSFPGQGRPGANVLTF
TRBJ2-2 | TRBV5-1 | . | 17 | CASSLEGQGLRTGELFF
TRBJ1-3 | TRBV18 | . | 16 | CASSPWTGSSGNTIYF
TRBJ1-6 | TRBV12-3/TRBV12-4 | . | 15 | CASSIHRGLGSPLHF
TRBJ2-3 | TRBV6-4 | medium-sized | 14 | CASSSGRATDTQYF
TRBJ1-4 | TRBV15 | medium-sized | 14 | CATSRDTTNEKLFF
TRBJ2-2 | TRBV11-2 | . | 17 | CASTPVRQGANTGELFF
TRBJ1-3 | TRBV30 | medium-sized | 12 | CASGRPGKTIYF
TRBJ2-7 | TRBV27 | . | 15 | CASSWPGQSVYEQYF
TRBJ1-2 | TRBV30 | medium-sized | 14 | CAWGGEVGNYGYTF
TRBJ2-2 | TRBV19 | . | 13 | CASSNPNTGELFF
TRBJ2-5 | TRBV5-1 | . | 18 | CASSAGLAGGRGQETQYF
TRBJ1-2 | TRBV7-9 | . | 18 | CASSWGTGTGETIYGYTF
TRBJ2-7 | TRBV29-1 | . | 14 | CSVERGGIAYEQYF
TRBJ2-7 | TRBV6-6 | medium-sized | 13 | CASSYERNYEQYF
TRBJ1-6 | TRBV13 | . | 15 | CASSLAGSNNSPLHF
TRBJ2-3 | TRBV20-1 | medium-sized | 14 | CSARERGAANTQYF
TRBJ2-2 | TRBV12-3/TRBV12-4 | . | 17 | CASSYHSPGLNTGELFF
TRBJ2-3 | TRBV18 | . | 13 | CASSPPGADTQYF
TRBJ1-2 | TRBV27 | . | 15 | CASSFGTAERDGYTF
TRBJ1-5 | TRBV5-6 | . | 15 | CASSLTGNSNQPQHF
TRBJ1-1 | TRBV30 | medium-sized | 12 | CAWKPMNTEAFF
TRBJ2-7 | TRBV5-1 | . | 19 | CASSPSGGSGRALMGEQYF
TRBJ1-5 | TRBV12-3/TRBV12-4 | . | 15 | CASSLSAGSNQPQHF
TRBJ1-2 | TRBV12-5 | . | 13 | CASGLVSSYGYTF
TRBJ2-7 | TRBV6-6 | . | 12 | CATWGSSYEQYF
TRBJ2-7 | TRBV5-1 | . | 14 | CASSFTIQSYEQYF
TRBJ1-5 | TRBV12-3/TRBV12-4 | . | 16 | CASSLAAGSSNQPQHF
TRBJ1-3 | TRBV6-5 | . | 15 | CASSDDRGSGKTIYF
TRBJ1-1 | TRBV30 | . | 13 | CAWRKQGFTEAFF
TRBJ2-1 | TRBV5-4 | . | 16 | CASSSRLAGGGNEQFF
TRBJ2-7 | TRBV6-2/TRBV6-3 | . | 16 | CASSWARDRGSYEQYF
TRBJ1-2 | TRBV6-5 | medium-sized | 13 | CASSYSSGDGYTF
TRBJ2-3 | TRBV20-1 | . | 15 | CSAEDNLRGTDTQYF
TRBJ1-1 | TRBV19 | medium-sized | 13 | CASRNQGYTEAFF
TRBJ2-7 | TRBV5-1 | . | 14 | CASSFGRGPYEQYF
TRBJ1-1 | TRBV6-4 | . | 13 | CASSDSRNTEAFF
TRBJ1-5 | TRBV6-6 | . | 16 | CASSYGRDYSNQPQHF
TRBJ1-2 | TRBV12-3/TRBV12-4 | . | 13 | CASSGTGDYGYTF
TRBJ2-3 | TRBV2 | . | 13 | CASNPQFTDTQYF
TRBJ2-1 | TRBV12-3/TRBV12-4 | . | 17 | CASSFLVRRGSYNEQFF
TRBJ1-2 | TRBV29-1 | . | 13 | CSGHRDPSYGYTF
TRBJ1-1 | TRBV5-1 | . | 13 | CASSLWGNTEAFF
TRBJ2-2 | TRBV10-3 | . | 16 | CAISDDSALYTGELFF
TRBJ2-1 | TRBV20-1 | . | 14 | CSAPKPGLSNEQFF
TRBJ1-6 | TRBV30 | . | 17 | CAWGGTGGRTYNSPLHF
TRBJ1-5 | TRBV19 | . | 16 | CASSMRDYYSNQPQHF
TRBJ1-1 | TRBV20-1 | . | 14 | CSARKGPLNTEAFF
TRBJ2-3 | TRBV20-1 | medium-sized | 13 | CSATSRGADTQYF
TRBJ2-2 | TRBV4-1 | . | 16 | CASRATTGTGAGELFF